A single sample gave rise to the 5 T cell receptor beta chains below, sequenced in a study of cytomegalovirus exposure and HLA in healthy donors. This PCR relied on a set of 60 Vbeta primers and 13 Jbeta primers. TCRdb's table, derived via immunoSEQ multiplex PCR, lists solely in-frame clones and lacks some. The sample records approximately 150,000 clones, approximately 84% being singletons. Input material: PBMCs. These receptors originate from a girl aged 5 to 17 in good health and CMV-seropositive.

This clone showed up just once. The V and J genes are TRBV6-4 and TRBJ1-2; 8 nucleotides line up with TRBD1. Trimming at V came to 6 bases and at J to 4 bases, leaving 7 bases not matched to a gene. Germline values: CDR1 MRHNA, CDR2 SNTAGT. The CDR3 sequence is 14 residues long. The CDR3 loop is CASRRTGLSYGYTF. CDR3 DNA: TGTGCCAGCAGGCGGACAGGGCTCTCCTATGGCTACACCTTC.

The chain recombines TRBV7-8 with TRBJ1-5, with TRBD1 matching 8 bases. The V segment lost 4 bases and the J segment 4 bases; nucleotides outside the gene matches: 6. Germline CDR1 is SGHVS and CDR2 is FQNEAQ. The CDR3 has 15 residues. The CDR3 loop is CASSSGTGGNQPQHF. Written as DNA, the CDR3 is TGTGCCAGCAGCTCCGGGACAGGCGGGAATCAGCCCCAGCATTTT.

This chain uses TRBV6-1 with TRBJ1-1, with 7 bases fitting TRBD1. V dropped 4 bases and J dropped 0; count of bases not matched to a gene: 5. The CDR3 is made up of 15 amino acids. The germline V gene has CDR1 MNHNS and CDR2 SASEGT. CDR3 sequence: CASSVLGQLNTEAFF. The DNA of the CDR3 is TGTGCCAGCAGTGTTCTGGGACAGCTGAACACTGAAGCTTTCTTT.

CDR3 sequence (DNA): TGTGCCAGCAGTGGGTCTGGCTTCCTCTATGGCTACACCTTC. Protein: CASSGSGFLYGYTF. The rearrangement links TRBV25-1 to TRBJ1-2; unclear D gene. V lost 4 bases and J 4 bases, leaving 13 bases between the germline ends. The CDR3 has 14 residues. CDR1 and CDR2 (germline): MGHDK, SYGVNS.

The chain combines TRBV7-9 with TRBJ1-5; perhaps TRBD1 as D (5 bases). The ends were cut back, 1 base at V and 6 bases at J, with 13 bases in the middle. This CDR3 spans 15 amino acids. Germline V gene sequence: CDR1 SEHNR, CDR2 FQNEAQ (reference sequence). The CDR3 sequence is CASSLDQGRVQPQHF. CDR3 sequence (DNA): TGTGCCAGCAGCTTAGACCAGGGAAGGGTTCAGCCCCAGCATTTT. Supplemented by reference TRBV7-9 and TRBJ1-5, the full variable domain reads DTGVSQNPRHKITKRGQNVTFRCDPISEHNRLYWYRQTLGQGPEFLTYFQNEAQLEKSRLLSDRFSAERPKGSFSTLEIQRTEQGDSAMYLCASSLDQGRVQPQHFGDGTRLSIL.